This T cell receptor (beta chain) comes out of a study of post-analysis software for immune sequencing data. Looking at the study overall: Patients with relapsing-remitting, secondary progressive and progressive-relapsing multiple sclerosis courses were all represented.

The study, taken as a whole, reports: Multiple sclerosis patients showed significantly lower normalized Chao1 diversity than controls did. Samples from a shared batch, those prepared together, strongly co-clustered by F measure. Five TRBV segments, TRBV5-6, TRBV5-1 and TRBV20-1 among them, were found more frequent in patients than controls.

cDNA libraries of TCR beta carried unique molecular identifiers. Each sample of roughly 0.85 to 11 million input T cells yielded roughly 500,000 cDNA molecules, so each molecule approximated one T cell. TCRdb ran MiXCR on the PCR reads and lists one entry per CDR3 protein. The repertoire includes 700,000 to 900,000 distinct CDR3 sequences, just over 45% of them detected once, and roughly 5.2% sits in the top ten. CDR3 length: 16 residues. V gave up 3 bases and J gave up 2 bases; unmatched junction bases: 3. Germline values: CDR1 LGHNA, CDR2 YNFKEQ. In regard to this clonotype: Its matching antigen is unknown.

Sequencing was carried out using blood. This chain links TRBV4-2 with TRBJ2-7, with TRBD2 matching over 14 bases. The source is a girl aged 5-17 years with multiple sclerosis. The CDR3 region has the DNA TGTGCCAGCAGCCACCGACTAGCGGGAGGGCCCTACGAGCAGTACTTC. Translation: CASSHRLAGGPYEQYF.